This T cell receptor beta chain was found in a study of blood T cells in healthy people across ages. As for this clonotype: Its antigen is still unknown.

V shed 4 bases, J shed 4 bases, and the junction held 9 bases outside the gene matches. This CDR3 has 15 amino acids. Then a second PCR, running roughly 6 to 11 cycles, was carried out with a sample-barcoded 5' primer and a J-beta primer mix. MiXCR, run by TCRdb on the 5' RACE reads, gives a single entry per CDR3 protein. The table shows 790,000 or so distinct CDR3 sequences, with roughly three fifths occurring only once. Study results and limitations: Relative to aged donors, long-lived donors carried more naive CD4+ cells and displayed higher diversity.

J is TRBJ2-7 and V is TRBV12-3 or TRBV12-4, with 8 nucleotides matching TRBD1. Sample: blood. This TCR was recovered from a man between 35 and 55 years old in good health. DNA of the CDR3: TGTGCCAGCAGTTCCCAAGACAGGGGTAGATACGAGCAGTACTTC. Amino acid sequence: CASSSQDRGRYEQYF.